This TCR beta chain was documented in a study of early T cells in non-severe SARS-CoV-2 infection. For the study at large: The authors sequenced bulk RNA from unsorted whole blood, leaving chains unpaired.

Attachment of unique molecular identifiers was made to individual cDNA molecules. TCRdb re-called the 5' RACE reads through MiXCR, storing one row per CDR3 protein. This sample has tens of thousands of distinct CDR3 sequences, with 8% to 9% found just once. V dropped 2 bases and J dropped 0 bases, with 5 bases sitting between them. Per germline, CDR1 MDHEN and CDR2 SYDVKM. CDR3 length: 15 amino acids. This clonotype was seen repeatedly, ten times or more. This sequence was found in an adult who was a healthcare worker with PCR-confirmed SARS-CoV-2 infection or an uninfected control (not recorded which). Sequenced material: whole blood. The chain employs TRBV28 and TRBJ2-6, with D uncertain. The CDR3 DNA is TGTGCCAGCAGTTTAGGGCCCTCTGGGGCCAACGTCCTGACTTTC. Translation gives CASSLGPSGANVLTF.